This TCR beta chain was identified during a study of OX40 agonist ivuxolimab in advanced cancers. Points on this clone: Its antigen is unknown.

Study results and caveats: Antigen targets of the expanded peripheral T cells went undetermined. More expanded clones were seen, on average, in CD8+ T cells than in CD4+.

Germline CDR1 is SGHDT and CDR2 is YYEEEE. There are 12 residues in the CDR3. V gave up 0 bases and J gave up 5 bases, with 5 bases separating them. The assay was immunoSEQ multiplex PCR, and TCRdb's table has in-frame clones only and misses some. The data show 35,000 to 50,000 clones, with approximately 90% seen just once and about an eighth held by the top ten. The clonotype originates from an adult with an advanced solid tumor such as melanoma, head and neck, liver or kidney cancer. The sample here was CD4+ or CD8+ T cells sorted from blood, taken in a trial of the OX40 agonist ivuxolimab. The J gene is TRBJ1-1, the V gene TRBV5-6; no firm D call. The CDR3 coding sequence is TGTGCCAGCAGCTTGGTGCGGACTGAAGCTTTCTTT. It translates to CASSLVRTEAFF.